This entry is about one TCR beta chain. The data were taken from a study of control samples from healthy donors and cancer patients. V lost 6 bases, J lost 8 bases, and 17 bases lay in between. This CDR3 is 14 amino acids long. Germline assignment: CDR1 ENHRY and CDR2 SYGVKD. Assay: immunoSEQ multiplex PCR; the TCRdb copy retains only in-frame clones and omits some. The table records 140,000 to 150,000 clones, 89% of them present only once. Input material: blood. The sequence was obtained from a man aged 30-40 years in good health. The genes are TRBV10-3 and TRBJ2-1, with D unresolved. CDR3 sequence: CAISSPLRTDEQFF. CDR3 DNA sequence: TGTGCCATCAGCTCGCCCCTCAGGACGGATGAGCAGTTCTTC.